The next 5 T cell receptor beta chains were all read from a single sample in a study of shared clonotypes between healthy human individuals. The method was immunoSEQ multiplex PCR; TCRdb's version includes in-frame clones alone and lacks a portion of them. The repertoire holds fewer than 2.5 million clones, with 93% as singletons. Sequenced sample: naive CD4+ T cells from PBMCs. As to subset: CD45RA+ positively selected. These receptors all stem from a man aged 18 to 30 in good health. Some clones in this sample may be carry-over from other donors' samples.

V usage is TRBV14 and J usage is TRBJ1-2; a weak D match, TRBD1 (5 bases). From germline, CDR1 is SGHDN and CDR2 FVKESK. The CDR3 is 14 residues long. Trimming shortened V by 0 bases and J by 8 bases, and 13 bases separated the two germline ends. CDR3 in DNA: TGTGCCAGCAGCCAAGATCGAAGGGGCGCGGGCTACACCTTC. This sequence encodes CASSQDRRGAGYTF.

This chain links TRBV19 with TRBJ2-3; D ambiguous. Germline V gives CDR1 LNHDA, CDR2 SQIVND (reference sequence). The V end was cut by 6 bases, the J end by 4 bases, with 26 bases between. The CDR3 consists of 18 residues. CDR3 nucleotides: TGTGCCAGTAGGGGTGGACGGTGGGCACGGGCGTTCGCAGATACGCAGTATTTT. This sequence encodes CASRGGRWARAFADTQYF.

The chain recombines TRBV7-9 with TRBJ2-2; 9 bases are a match to TRBD1. V lost 11 bases and J lost 2; bases outside the gene matches: 18. CDR1 is SEHNR, CDR2 FQNEAQ, per germline (reference sequence). CDR3 length equals 18 residues. In DNA form, the CDR3 reads TGTGCCGGATACAGGGGGCTCTCGCGGGAACGCAACACCGGGGAGCTGTTTTTT. Its translation is CAGYRGLSRERNTGELFF.

As for this clone: Different DNA sequences within this sample yield the same CDR3. The rearrangement links TRBV28 to TRBJ2-2, with 7 bases that match TRBD2. CDR1 and CDR2 from the germline V gene are MDHEN and SYDVKM. J was trimmed by 3 bases and V by 2 bases; bases with no gene match: 0. CDR3 size: 14 residues. The CDR3 spells CASSLAGDTGELFF. CDR3 sequence (DNA): TGTGCCAGCAGTTTAGCGGGGGACACCGGGGAGCTGTTTTTT.

V and J are TRBV11-2 and TRBJ2-1; D call uncertain. The CDR3 totals 15 residues. V lost 5 bases and J 1 base, leaving 12 bases between the germline ends. CDR1 and CDR2 (germline): SGHAT, FQNNGV. The CDR3, as DNA: TGTGCCAGCAGCCAGGACGGTGGTTCCTACAATGAGCAGTTCTTC. Protein product: CASSQDGGSYNEQFF. Looking up the rest from reference TRBV11-2 and TRBJ2-1 gives the full variable domain: EAGVAQSPRYKIIEKRQSVAFWCNPISGHATLYWYQQILGQGPKLLIQFQNNGVVDDSQLPKDRFSAERLKGVDSTLKIQPAKLEDSAVYLCASSQDGGSYNEQFFGPGTRLTVL.